The text below deals with one TCR beta chain. Its target is not known. Different DNA sequences within this sample yield the same CDR3. The CDR3 consists of 14 residues. Germline V gives CDR1 KGHSH, CDR2 LQKENI. V gave up 6 bases and J gave up 2 bases, with 11 bases separating them. The source of the sample is a study of shared clonotypes between healthy human individuals. Study results and limitations: Non-shared clonotypes displayed generation probabilities falling below those of clonotypes present in all four donors.

150 to 250 ng DNA, tens of thousands of T cell genomes, went into each sorted-subset replicate PCR. Libraries were prepared by immunoSEQ multiplex PCR; TCRdb keeps only in-frame clonotypes and omits some of them. This table has 1.5 million to 1.9 million clones, 98% appearing once. The clonotype was recovered from a man aged 25 to 40 in good health. The V gene is TRBV18, the J gene TRBJ1-5; D may be TRBD1 (6 bases). Sequenced: naive CD4+ T cells sorted from blood. Specified subset: CD45RA+ positively selected. CDR3 amino acids: CASSLGGRNQPQHF. DNA of the CDR3: TGTGCCAGCTCCCTAGGGGGACGCAATCAGCCCCAGCATTTT.